This T cell receptor beta chain came from a study of early T cells in non-severe SARS-CoV-2 infection (TCRdb year 2021). About the study as a whole: Bulk RNA from unsorted whole blood was used for TCR sequencing, so alpha and beta chains could not be paired.

In its sample, this clonotype was seen many times. The antigen it binds to is not known. Base-call qualities are not available, and no considerably larger clone is one nucleotide away. What the study reported, not specific to this receptor: VDJdb matching was skewed toward anti-spike CD8 responses and likely underestimated virus-specific expansions by missing private and CD4 specificities.

The study was a case-control design nested within a healthcare worker cohort in London, UK, with weekly nasopharyngeal swab PCR tests and blood sampling. Between 23 and 31 March 2020, the week of the UK lockdown, healthcare workers were enrolled and then followed up weekly for as long as 16 weeks. The library was obtained by 5' RACE. TCRdb records NextSeq 500 as the sequencer. Unique molecular identifiers were attached to individual cDNA molecules in the TCR library protocol so that sequencing error and PCR bias could be corrected. Both TCR alpha and beta chains were sequenced, and tight co-correlation was observed between alpha and beta sequence abundances in each sample. The authors processed their data as follows. Decombinator V4 was used to annotate the V gene, J gene and CDR3 of the TCR sequences. TCRs were defined as expanded if a significant change between any two time points was detected under a Poisson model with p below 0.0001. TCR abundances were normalised to the total number of TCRs sequenced per sample and were expressed as counts per million. TRAV1-2 paired with TRAJ12, TRAJ20 or TRAJ33 defined MAIT TCRs, while TRAV10 paired with TRAJ18 defined iNKT TCRs. VDJdb, accessed on 1 November 2021, was searched for TCRs annotated for CMV, EBV and SARS-CoV-2, and TCRs annotated for more than one antigen were excluded. In TCRdb, the public reads were trimmed at Q25 with fastp and aligned with MiXCR, with productive beta chains retained. Merged by CDR3 protein, the rows form single entries marked with the most common genes and DNA. The authors' filters were not applied to this entry. This sample gives roughly 100,000 distinct CDR3 sequences in total; roughly 14% of them show up just once. The top ten hold about 5.7% of the sample.

The germline V end is reduced by 7 bases and the J end by 2 bases; junction bases left unmatched: 4. The CDR3 spans 12 residues, from the cysteine through the phenylalanine. The CDR3 DNA has 36 bases and is translated from base 1. Per the germline V gene (reference sequence), DFQATT is the CDR1 and SNEGSKA is the CDR2. The chain employs TRBV20-1 and TRBJ2-7; 8 central bases correspond to TRBD1. Sequenced input: whole blood. The receptor was derived from an adult who was a healthcare worker with PCR-confirmed SARS-CoV-2 infection or an uninfected control (not recorded which). The CDR3 sequence is CSGQGQAYEQYF. The nucleotide sequence is TGCAGTGGGCAGGGACAGGCCTACGAGCAGTACTTC.